These 10 T cell receptor beta chains were all obtained from the same sample, sequenced in a study of blood T cell repertoires in COVID-19. Generated by immunoSEQ multiplex PCR, the TCRdb table keeps only in-frame clones and is missing some. The table records 250,000 to 300,000 clones, 86% of them present only once. The sample consisted of peripheral blood. The receptors here all came from a woman in her thirties with COVID-19, enrolled during active disease.

This clone was observed once. The rearrangement uses TRBV6-5 and TRBJ2-5, with 12 bases identical to TRBD2. Unmatched junction bases numbered 7, after V lost 10 bases and J lost 1 base. The CDR3 sequence is 15 residues long. Germline CDR1 MNHEY, CDR2 SVGAGI. The CDR3 DNA reads TGTGCCACCCAACTAGCGGGGGGACGCCAAGAGACCCAGTACTTC. It yields the protein CATQLAGGRQETQYF.

The chain links TRBV29-1 to TRBJ2-2, with 8 positions matching TRBD2. CDR3 size: 16 residues. Unmatched junction bases numbered 4, after V lost 0 bases and J lost 1 base. CDR1 and CDR2 (germline): SQVTM, ANQGSEA. CDR3 region: CSVEEPGGKNTGELFF. CDR3 DNA: TGCAGCGTTGAAGAACCGGGGGGGAAGAACACCGGGGAGCTGTTTTTT.

V is TRBV18 and J is TRBJ2-7; D is uncertain. V was cut by 2 bases and J by 5 bases, with 13 bases left in between. The CDR3 runs to 14 residues. CDR1 is KGHSH and CDR2 is LQKENI in the germline V gene. In DNA, the CDR3 is TGTGCCAGCTCACCATACCCCCGAGCCAACGAGCAGTACTTC. This codes for CASSPYPRANEQYF. The full variable domain, with the rest looked up from reference TRBV18 and TRBJ2-7, is NAGVMQNPRHLVRRRGQEARLRCSPMKGHSHVYWYRQLPEEGLKFMVYLQKENIIDESGMPKERFSAEFPKEGPSILRIQQVVRGDSAAYFCASSPYPRANEQYFGPGTRLTVT.

This chain joins TRBV11-2 and TRBJ2-7; D is uncertain. Trimming shortened V by 2 bases and J by 2 bases, and 10 bases separated the two germline ends. CDR3 length equals 14 residues. Germline CDR1 is SGHAT and CDR2 is FQNNGV. CDR3 sequence reads: CASSLFRYAYEQYF. For the CDR3, the DNA is TGTGCCAGCAGCTTATTTCGCTACGCCTACGAGCAGTACTTC.

The chain recombines TRBV5-1 with TRBJ2-2, with TRBD2 as a possible D gene (5 bases). The germline V gene has CDR1 SGHRS and CDR2 YFSETQ. V dropped 2 bases and J dropped 4 bases, with 9 bases sitting between them. This CDR3 has 14 amino acids. CDR3 residues: CASSFGIFTGELFF. The CDR3, as DNA: TGCGCCAGCAGCTTCGGGATTTTCACCGGGGAGCTGTTTTTT.

This sequence joins TRBV11-3 and TRBJ2-5, with TRBD2 as a possible D gene (6 bases). Trimming took 1 base from V and 3 from J, leaving 15 bases between them. The CDR3 is 16 residues long. In germline, CDR1 is SGHNT, CDR2 YENEEA. The CDR3: CASSLGKGLTEETQYF. In DNA, the CDR3 is TGTGCCAGCAGCTTAGGAAAGGGACTCACAGAAGAGACCCAGTACTTC. Drawing the rest from reference TRBV11-3 and TRBJ2-5, the complete variable domain is EAGVVQSPRYKIIEKKQPVAFWCNPISGHNTLYWYLQNLGQGPELLIRYENEEAVDDSQLPKDRFSAERLKGVDSTLKIQPAELGDSAVYLCASSLGKGLTEETQYFGPGTRLLVL.

The chain has TRBV6-5 and TRBJ1-6; D call uncertain. The germline V gene has CDR1 MNHEY and CDR2 SVGAGI. Between the trimmed V and J ends, which lost 0 bases and 6 bases, there was a span of 9 bases. CDR3 size: 15 residues. CDR3 coding DNA: TGTGCCAGCAGTTACTCAGCGGCAATTAATTCACCCCTCCACTTT. This sequence encodes CASSYSAAINSPLHF.

This clone was recorded once. The genes are TRBV19 and TRBJ2-4; D might be TRBD2 (5 bases). Germline V lookup: CDR1 LNHDA, CDR2 SQIVND (reference sequence). The CDR3 has 17 residues. V was clipped by 5 bases and J by 1 base, with 18 bases between them. Written as DNA, the CDR3 is TGTGCCAGTAGTGGCATAACCTCGGGAAGGGCCAAAAACATTCAGTACTTC. It is translated as CASSGITSGRAKNIQYF.

The rearrangement links TRBV14 to TRBJ2-1; 11 positions agree with TRBD2. This CDR3 spans 15 amino acids. J was trimmed by 6 bases and V by 4 bases; bases with no gene match: 5. From germline, CDR1 is SGHDN and CDR2 FVKESK. CDR3 residues: CASSLLAGGLNEQFF. The DNA for the CDR3 is TGTGCCAGCAGCCTGCTAGCGGGGGGACTCAATGAGCAGTTCTTC.

This chain links TRBV5-6 with TRBJ2-5; D remains unclear. In germline, CDR1 is SGHDT, CDR2 YYEEEE. This CDR3 is built from 11 residues. Trimming removed 4 bases from V and 7 bases from J, with 8 bases in between. CDR3 bases: TGTGCCAGCAGCCTCTTGGCGACCCAGTACTTC. It codes for CASSLLATQYF.